The T cell receptor beta chain under discussion was sequenced for a study of blood T cell repertoires in COVID-19 (dated by TCRdb to about 2020). Background on the whole study: Collaborator samples came from the United States, Italy and Spain and covered acute and convalescent phases of COVID-19. The prospective study material was composed of cDNA or gDNA derived from T cells, B-cell-depleted T cells, or PBMCs. Deeply sampled blood TCRbeta repertoires from subjects exposed to, actively infected with, or recovered from COVID-19 were included in the dataset. The repertoires were released in a freely available public database intended as a resource for research on the immune response to SARS-CoV-2. Samples came from the ongoing ImmuneRACE study (first 160 participants) plus 1,254 subjects from 6 global collaborators. A de-identified subject ID, COVID-19 status, age in years and sex were almost always included in the sample metadata. Where available, HLA class I and class II types were taken from metadata supplied by the sample provider and were not determined by assay-based typing. The paper's findings and limits, for the study overall: Clinical and demographic metadata were provided uncurated, with the amount varying by source and participant.

Whole blood was collected in K2EDTA tubes by collaborating institutions according to the institutions' own protocols. Collaborator samples were shipped for TCRbeta analysis as frozen whole blood, isolated PBMCs, or DNA extracted from either sample type. The immunoSEQ Assay, a bias-controlled multiplex PCR, was used to amplify TCRbeta CDR3 regions from genomic DNA. Per the original workflow: Within the assay, amplification of reference gene primers was used to estimate how many nucleated cells each sample contained. To quantify the absolute abundance of each unique TCRbeta CDR3 rearrangement, sequence reads were collapsed and filtered. For each sample, productive Simpson clonality was calculated as the square root of Simpson's diversity index across productive rearrangements. Held by TCRdb, this immuneACCESS table contains in-frame sequences only and omits some clones. Under half of the omission traces to an unresolved V gene where checked; the cause of the rest is unknown. Clone size and the V and J calls come from that table; the DNA yielded D and trimming. For this sample the table gives under 350,000 clones, of which about nine tenths were detected only once. The top ten hold approximately 2.2% of the sample.

To note about this clone: It has no known antigen specificity. Within one base of it there is no much larger clone, and no base qualities were kept.

The material sequenced was peripheral blood. This clonotype was obtained from a man in his forties or fifties with acute or convalescent COVID-19.

The DNA is as follows: TGTGCCAGCAGTAAGGGACAGGGGAGGTACGAGCAGTACTTC. This encodes CASSKGQGRYEQYF. The chain employs TRBV6-5 and TRBJ2-7, with 10 bases aligning to TRBD1. The V end gives up 5 bases and the J end 4 bases, leaving 5 bases in the junction not matched to a gene. Sequences MNHEY (CDR1) and SVGAGI (CDR2) are obtained from the germline V gene. The CDR3 covers 14 residues, taking in both the cysteine and the phenylalanine. CDR3 DNA only is kept here, 42 bases in frame from base 1.